This TCR beta chain was sequenced during a study of cytomegalovirus exposure and HLA in healthy donors. Overall study findings and caveats: An observed cluster of highly shared sequence variants was recorded as a likely sequencing artifact.

For this clone: The antigen remains unidentified.

This CDR3 has 13 amino acids. V was pared by 5 bases and J by 8 bases, with 6 bases of the junction left unmatched. Germline CDR1 reads MNHNY; CDR2 reads SVGAGI (reference sequence). The PCR used 60 Vbeta and 13 Jbeta primers. Sequencing used immunoSEQ multiplex PCR; TCRdb keeps in-frame clones, though not all of them. This table has hundreds of thousands of clones, around 80% appearing once. This clonotype originated in a girl aged 2-15 years in good health and CMV-seronegative. Sequenced sample: PBMCs. The rearrangement uses TRBV6-6 and TRBJ1-2; 9 nucleotides align to TRBD1. The CDR3 sequence is CASSPPGQGGYTF. DNA of the CDR3: TGTGCCAGCAGTCCCCCGGGACAGGGCGGCTACACCTTC.